This paragraph covers one TCR beta chain sequence. The antigen is undetermined. These data originate in a study of T cell responses to AZD1222 COVID-19 vaccine. Study-wide results and limits: A rise in Spike-specific TCR breadth and depth followed two AZD1222 doses. Spike as a whole was targeted by vaccine-associated CD4 TCRs, dominant at 160-218 and 743-854.

Unmatched junction bases numbered 3, after V lost 8 bases and J lost 0 bases. CDR3 length: 13 residues. Germline V gene data show CDR1 as SGHDT and CDR2 as YYEEEE. Generated by immunoSEQ multiplex PCR, the TCRdb table keeps only in-frame clones and is missing some. The repertoire consists of around 170,000 clones, with 90% occurring once and the leading ten covering roughly 1.6%. The chain is built from TRBV5-6 and TRBJ2-3, with 7 bases lining up with TRBD1. This TCR was recovered from an adult in good health. The sequenced sample was peripheral blood, obtained on day 0 of AZD1222 vaccination. Here the CDR3 reads CASWGQSTDTQYF. The CDR3 DNA sequence: TGTGCCAGTTGGGGACAGAGCACAGATACGCAGTATTTT.